Many counts were recorded for the clone carrying this T cell receptor (beta chain). Its target is unknown. The authors produced cDNA by 5'RACE using 10-nucleotide random UMIs. Over 180 million TCR-beta sequences (from 15-18 subjects) were yielded by each sequencing run. MiXCR was run by TCRdb on the 5' RACE reads, yielding one entry per CDR3 protein. The table records about 49,000 distinct CDR3 sequences, 10% to 15% of them present only once. V lost 0 bases to trimming and J lost 4 bases, with 9 bases between them. CDR1 and CDR2 from the germline V gene are DFQATT and SNEGSKA (reference sequence). The length of the CDR3 is 13 residues. This sample was taken from a study of neurological immune-mediated disorders. Study conclusions and caveats: No CDR3 amino acid sequences were shared by expanded clones across subjects, suggesting private repertoires in all groups.

Described time point: longitudinal time-point 2. Unsorted libraries were prepared from 2 million PBMCs held at -80 C. The TCR sequence derives from a male donor with HTLV-1-associated myelopathy (HAM/TSP). This rearrangement joins TRBV20-1 to TRBJ2-5; D is unclear. The specimen was PBMCs. DNA for the CDR3: TGCAGTGCTAGAGATTTGGCGAGAGAGACCCAGTACTTC. As protein: CSARDLARETQYF.